The clone carrying this T cell receptor (beta chain) was counted only a few times. The data belong to a study of identical twins. This CDR3 spans 16 amino acids. The germline V and J ends were trimmed by 1 base and 0 bases, with 10 bases remaining between them. Germline CDR1 reads LNHNV; CDR2 reads YYDKDF (reference sequence). TCRdb itself ran the 5' RACE reads through MiXCR, one entry per CDR3 protein. The repertoire includes about 240,000 distinct CDR3 sequences, under 12% of them detected once, and about 9.1% sits in the top ten. This TCR derives from a man aged 50 to 59 in good health. What was sequenced was memory T cells sorted from blood. The chain recombines TRBV15 with TRBJ2-1; D uncertain. The CDR3 loop reads CATSRVLGNSYNEQFF. The CDR3 DNA reads TGTGCCACCAGCAGAGTCCTGGGGAACTCCTACAATGAGCAGTTCTTC.